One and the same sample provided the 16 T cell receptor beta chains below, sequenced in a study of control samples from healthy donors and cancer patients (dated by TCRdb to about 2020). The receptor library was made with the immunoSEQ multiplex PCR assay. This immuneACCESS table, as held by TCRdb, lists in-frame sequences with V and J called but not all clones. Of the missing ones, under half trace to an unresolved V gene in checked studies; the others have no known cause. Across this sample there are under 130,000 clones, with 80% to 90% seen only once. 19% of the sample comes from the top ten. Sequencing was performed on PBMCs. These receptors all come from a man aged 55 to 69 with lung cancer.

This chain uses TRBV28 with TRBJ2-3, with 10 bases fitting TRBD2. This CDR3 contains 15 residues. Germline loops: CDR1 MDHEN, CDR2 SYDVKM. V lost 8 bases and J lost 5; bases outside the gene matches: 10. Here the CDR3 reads CASLDPAGGQDTQYF. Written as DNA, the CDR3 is TGTGCCAGCTTAGACCCAGCGGGGGGGCAAGATACGCAGTATTTT.

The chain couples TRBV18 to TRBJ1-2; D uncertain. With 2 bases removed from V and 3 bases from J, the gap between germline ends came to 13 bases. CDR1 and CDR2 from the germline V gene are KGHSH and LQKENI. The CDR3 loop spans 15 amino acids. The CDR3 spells CASSPSNSFYYGYTF. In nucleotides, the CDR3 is TGTGCCAGCTCACCATCGAACAGCTTTTACTATGGCTACACCTTC.

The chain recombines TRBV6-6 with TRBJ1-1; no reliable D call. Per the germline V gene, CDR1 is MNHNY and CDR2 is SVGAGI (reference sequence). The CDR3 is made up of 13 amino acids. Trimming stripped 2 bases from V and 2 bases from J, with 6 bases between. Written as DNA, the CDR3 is TGTGCCAGCAGTTACCCGGTAAACACTGAAGCTTTCTTT. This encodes CASSYPVNTEAFF.

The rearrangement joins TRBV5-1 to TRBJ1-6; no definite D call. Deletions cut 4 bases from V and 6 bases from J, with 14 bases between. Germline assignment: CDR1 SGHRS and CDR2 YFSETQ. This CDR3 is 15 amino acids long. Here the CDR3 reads CASSLESVGNSPLHF. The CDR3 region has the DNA TGCGCCAGCAGCCTGGAGTCAGTGGGTAATTCACCCCTCCACTTT.

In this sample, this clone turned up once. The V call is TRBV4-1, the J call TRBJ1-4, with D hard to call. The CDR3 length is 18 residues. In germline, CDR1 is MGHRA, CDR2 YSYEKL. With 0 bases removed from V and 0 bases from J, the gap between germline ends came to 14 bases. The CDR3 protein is CASSQDPGRTATNEKLFF. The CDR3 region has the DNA TGCGCCAGCAGCCAAGATCCCGGACGAACCGCAACTAATGAAAAACTGTTTTTT.

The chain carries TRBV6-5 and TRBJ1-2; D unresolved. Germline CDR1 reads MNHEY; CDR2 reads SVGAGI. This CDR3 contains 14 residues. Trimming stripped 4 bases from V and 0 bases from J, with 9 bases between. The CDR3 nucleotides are TGTGCCAGCAGTTTGACCGCAGCTAACTATGGCTACACCTTC. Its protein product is CASSLTAANYGYTF.

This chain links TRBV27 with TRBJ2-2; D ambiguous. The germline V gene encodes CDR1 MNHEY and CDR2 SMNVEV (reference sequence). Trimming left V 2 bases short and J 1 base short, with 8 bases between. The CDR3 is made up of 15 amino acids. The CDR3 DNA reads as TGTGCCAGCAGTTTAAAATGGGGGAACACCGGGGAGCTGTTTTTT. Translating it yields CASSLKWGNTGELFF.

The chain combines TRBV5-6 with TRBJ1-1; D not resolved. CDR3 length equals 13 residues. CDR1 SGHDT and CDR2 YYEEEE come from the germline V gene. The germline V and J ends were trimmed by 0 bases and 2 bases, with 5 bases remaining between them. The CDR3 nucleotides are TGTGCCAGCAGCTTGGAGGGAAACACTGAAGCTTTCTTT. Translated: CASSLEGNTEAFF.

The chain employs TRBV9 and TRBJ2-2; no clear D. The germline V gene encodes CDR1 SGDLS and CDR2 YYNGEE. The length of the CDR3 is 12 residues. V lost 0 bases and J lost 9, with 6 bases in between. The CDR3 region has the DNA TGTGCCAGCAGCGTAGAGTCGAGGGAGCTGTTTTTT. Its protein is CASSVESRELFF.

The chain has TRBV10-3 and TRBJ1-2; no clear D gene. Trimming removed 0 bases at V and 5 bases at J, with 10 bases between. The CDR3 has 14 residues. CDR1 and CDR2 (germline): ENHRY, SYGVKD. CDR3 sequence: CAISESGFGYGYTF. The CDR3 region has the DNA TGTGCCATCAGTGAGTCCGGGTTTGGATATGGCTACACCTTC.

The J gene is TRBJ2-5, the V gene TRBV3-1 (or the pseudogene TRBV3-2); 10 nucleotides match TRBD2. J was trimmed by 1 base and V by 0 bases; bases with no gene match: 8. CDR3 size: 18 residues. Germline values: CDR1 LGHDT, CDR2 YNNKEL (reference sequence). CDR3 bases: TGTGCCAGCAGCCAAGAGGGCCTAGCGGGGGCCCTCCAAGAGACCCAGTACTTC. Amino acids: CASSQEGLAGALQETQYF.

The CDR3 reads CASSAQGRPPLHF. The CDR3 DNA sequence: TGTGCCAGCAGTGCCCAGGGACGGCCGCCCCTCCACTTT. The chain recombines TRBV6-4 with TRBJ1-6; D possibly corresponds to TRBD1 (5 bases). The germline CDR1 and CDR2 sequences are MRHNA and SNTAGT. Trimming cost V 4 bases and J 13 bases, with 14 bases left between them. This CDR3 contains 13 residues.

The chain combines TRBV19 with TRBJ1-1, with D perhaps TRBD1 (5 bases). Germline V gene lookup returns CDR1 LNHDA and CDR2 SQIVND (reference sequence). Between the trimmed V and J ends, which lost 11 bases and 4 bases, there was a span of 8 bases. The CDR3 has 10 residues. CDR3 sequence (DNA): TGTGCCGTGGGGCGCACTGAAGCTTTCTTT. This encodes CAVGRTEAFF. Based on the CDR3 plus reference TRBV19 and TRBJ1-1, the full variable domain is DGGITQSPKYLFRKEGQNVTLSCEQNLNHDAMYWYRQDPGQGLRLIYYSQIVNDFQKGDIAEGYSVSREKKESFPLTVTSAQKNPTAFYLCAVGRTEAFFGQGTRLTVV.

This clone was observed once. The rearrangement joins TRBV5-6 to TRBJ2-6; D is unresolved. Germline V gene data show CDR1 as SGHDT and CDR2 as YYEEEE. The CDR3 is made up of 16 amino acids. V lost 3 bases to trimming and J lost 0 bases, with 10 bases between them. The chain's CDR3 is CASSSRWSSGANVLTF. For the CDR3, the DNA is TGTGCCAGCAGCTCTAGGTGGAGCTCTGGGGCCAACGTCCTGACTTTC.

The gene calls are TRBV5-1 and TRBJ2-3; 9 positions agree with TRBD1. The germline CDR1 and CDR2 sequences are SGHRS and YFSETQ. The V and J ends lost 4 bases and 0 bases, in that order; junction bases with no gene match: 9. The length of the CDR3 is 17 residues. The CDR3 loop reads CASSQGSGTGSTDTQYF. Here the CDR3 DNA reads TGCGCCAGCAGCCAAGGTTCCGGGACAGGGAGCACAGATACGCAGTATTTT. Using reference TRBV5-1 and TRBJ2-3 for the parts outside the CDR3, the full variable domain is KAGVTQTPRYLIKTRGQQVTLSCSPISGHRSVSWYQQTPGQGLQFLFEYFSETQRNKGNFPGRFSGRQFSNSRSEMNVSTLELGDSALYLCASSQGSGTGSTDTQYFGPGTRLTVL.

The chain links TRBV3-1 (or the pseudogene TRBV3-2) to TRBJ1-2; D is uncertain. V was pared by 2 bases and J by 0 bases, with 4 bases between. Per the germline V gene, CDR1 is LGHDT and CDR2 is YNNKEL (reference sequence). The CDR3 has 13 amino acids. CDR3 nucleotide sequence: TGTGCCAGCAGCCAACGGACTAACTATGGCTACACCTTC. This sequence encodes CASSQRTNYGYTF.